This T cell receptor beta chain was recorded in a study of tumor-infiltrating lymphocytes in localized non-small cell lung cancer. Sequencing used immunoSEQ multiplex PCR; TCRdb keeps in-frame clones, though not all of them. The table includes some 17,000 clones, roughly 80% detected once. This clone has just one count. Its specificity is unknown. Overall study findings and caveats: Different pieces of the same tissue went to different assays, confounding technical variation with intratumor heterogeneity. T-cell fraction did not differ between immunotypes IM1 and IM2. Tumor T-cell fraction from TCR sequencing was not associated with recurrence-free survival (p = 0.61).

The sample was lung tumor tissue. The sequence was obtained from a human donor with non-small cell lung cancer.

The CDR3 protein is CASSIDWQNRAGQPQHF. DNA for the CDR3: TGTGCCAGTAGTATAGATTGGCAAAACAGGGCCGGACAGCCCCAGCATTTT. The chain combines TRBV19 with TRBJ1-5; TRBD1 is a possible D gene (6 bases). The germline V gene encodes CDR1 LNHDA and CDR2 SQIVND (reference sequence). The CDR3 length is 17 residues. Trimming cost V 0 bases and J 7 bases, with 19 bases left between them.